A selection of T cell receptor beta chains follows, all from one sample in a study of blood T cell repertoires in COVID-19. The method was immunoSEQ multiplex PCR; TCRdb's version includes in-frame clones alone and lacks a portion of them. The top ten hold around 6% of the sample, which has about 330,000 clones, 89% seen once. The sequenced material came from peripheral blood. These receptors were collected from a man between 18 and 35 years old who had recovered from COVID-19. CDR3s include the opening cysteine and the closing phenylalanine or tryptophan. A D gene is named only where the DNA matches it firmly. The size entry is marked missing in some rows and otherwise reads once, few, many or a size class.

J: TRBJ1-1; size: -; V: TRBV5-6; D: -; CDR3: CASSWGGQMNTEAFF; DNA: TGTGCCAGCAGCTGGGGGGGACAAATGAACACTGAAGCTTTCTTT
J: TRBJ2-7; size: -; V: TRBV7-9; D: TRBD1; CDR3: CASSPPGQGASSAREQYF; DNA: TGTGCCAGCAGCCCTCCGGGACAGGGGGCCTCCTCTGCGCGCGAGCAGTACTTC
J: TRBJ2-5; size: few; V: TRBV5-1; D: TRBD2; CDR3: CASSTSGGETQYF; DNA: TGCGCCAGCAGCACTAGCGGGGGGGAGACCCAGTACTTC
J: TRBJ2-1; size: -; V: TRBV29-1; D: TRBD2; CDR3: CSVEDLGERDDYNEQFF; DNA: TGCAGCGTTGAAGATCTCGGGGAGCGGGACGACTACAATGAGCAGTTCTTC
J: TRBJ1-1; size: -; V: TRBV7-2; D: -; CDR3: CASSLWGGANTEAFF; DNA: TGTGCCAGCAGCTTATGGGGGGGCGCGAACACTGAAGCTTTCTTT
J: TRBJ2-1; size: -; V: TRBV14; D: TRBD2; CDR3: CASSQHRTPQREPYNEQFF; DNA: TGTGCCAGCAGCCAACACCGCACCCCACAGCGGGAGCCGTACAATGAGCAGTTCTTC
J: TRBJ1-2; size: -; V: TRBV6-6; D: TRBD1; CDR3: CASSKQGDYGYTF; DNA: TGTGCCAGCAGTAAACAGGGGGACTATGGCTACACCTTC
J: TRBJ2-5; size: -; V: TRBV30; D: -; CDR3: CAWSVTAQETQYF; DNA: TGTGCCTGGAGTGTCACAGCCCAAGAGACCCAGTACTTC
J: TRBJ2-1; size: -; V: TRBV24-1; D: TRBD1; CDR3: CATSDIGAGTGRIDEQFF; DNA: TGTGCCACCAGTGATATAGGAGCCGGGACAGGGAGGATCGATGAGCAGTTCTTC
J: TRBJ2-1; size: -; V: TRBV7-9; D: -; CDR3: CASSYRYNEQFF; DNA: TGTGCCAGCAGCTACAGGTACAATGAGCAGTTCTTC
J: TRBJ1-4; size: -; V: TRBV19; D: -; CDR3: CASSIGTVVTTNEKLFF; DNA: TGTGCCAGTAGTATTGGAACAGTAGTTACAACTAATGAAAAACTGTTTTTT
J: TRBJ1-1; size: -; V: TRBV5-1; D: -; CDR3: CASSPEAGNTEAFF; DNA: TGCGCCAGCAGCCCGGAGGCGGGGAACACTGAAGCTTTCTTT
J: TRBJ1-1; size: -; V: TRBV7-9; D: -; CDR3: CASSLLRESEAFF; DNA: TGTGCCAGCAGCTTACTTAGGGAGTCTGAAGCTTTCTTT
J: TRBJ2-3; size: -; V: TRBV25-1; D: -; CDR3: CASSEYSGGSDTQYF; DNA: TGTGCCAGCAGTGAATATTCGGGGGGCTCAGATACGCAGTATTTT
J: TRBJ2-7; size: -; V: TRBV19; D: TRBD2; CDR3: CASSIDTSGTYEQYF; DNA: TGTGCCAGTAGTATAGACACTAGCGGGACCTACGAGCAGTACTTC
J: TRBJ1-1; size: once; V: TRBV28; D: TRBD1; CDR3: CASRLGFYPLQGGGTEAFF; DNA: TGTGCCAGCAGGCTAGGGTTTTACCCGCTACAGGGGGGGGGCACTGAAGCTTTCTTT
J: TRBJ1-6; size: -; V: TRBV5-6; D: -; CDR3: CASSLAGRLGGSPLHF; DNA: TGTGCCAGCAGCTTGGCCGGCAGGCTCGGGGGTTCACCCCTCCACTTT
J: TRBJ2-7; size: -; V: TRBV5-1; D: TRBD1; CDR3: CASSLRTGSYEQYF; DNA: TGCGCCAGCAGCTTGAGGACAGGTTCCTACGAGCAGTACTTC
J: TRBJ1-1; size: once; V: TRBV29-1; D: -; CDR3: CSFPGDLDTEAFF; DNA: TGCAGCTTCCCAGGGGATTTGGACACTGAAGCTTTCTTT
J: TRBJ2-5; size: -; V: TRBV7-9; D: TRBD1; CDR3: CASSSRTGLMETQYF; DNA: TGTGCCAGCAGCTCCCGGACAGGGTTGATGGAGACCCAGTACTTC
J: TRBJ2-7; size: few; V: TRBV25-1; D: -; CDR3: CASSVRYRNSYEQYF; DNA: TGTGCCAGCAGTGTGAGGTATCGCAACTCCTACGAGCAGTACTTC
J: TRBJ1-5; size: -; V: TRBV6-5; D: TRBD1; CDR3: CASRGDRDSNQPQHF; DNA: TGTGCCAGCAGGGGGGACAGGGATAGCAATCAGCCCCAGCATTTT
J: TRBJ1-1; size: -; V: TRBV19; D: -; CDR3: CASSIGGMNTEAFF; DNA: TGTGCCAGTAGTATTGGGGGGATGAACACTGAAGCTTTCTTT
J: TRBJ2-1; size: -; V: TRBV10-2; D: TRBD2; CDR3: CASRQLREGSYNEQFF; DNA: TGCGCCAGCAGACAATTGCGGGAGGGATCCTACAATGAGCAGTTCTTC
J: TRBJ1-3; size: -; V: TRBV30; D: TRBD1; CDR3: CAWDRGPGNTIYF; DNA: TGTGCCTGGGACAGGGGACCTGGAAACACCATATATTTT
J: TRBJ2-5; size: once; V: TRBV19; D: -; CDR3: CASSVGRGSALRGQETQYF; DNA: TGTGCCAGTAGTGTCGGTCGAGGTAGCGCTTTAAGGGGGCAAGAGACCCAGTACTTC
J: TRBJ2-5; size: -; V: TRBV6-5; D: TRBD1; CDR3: CATGPSRGRGETQYF; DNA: TGTGCCACGGGGCCTTCCAGGGGGCGCGGGGAGACCCAGTACTTC
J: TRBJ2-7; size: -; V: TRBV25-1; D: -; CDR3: CASSEAGSYYEQYF; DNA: TGTGCCAGCAGTGAAGCGGGCTCCTATTACGAGCAGTACTTC
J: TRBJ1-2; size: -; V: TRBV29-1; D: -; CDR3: CSVELNYGYTF; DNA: TGCAGCGTTGAACTTAACTATGGCTACACCTTC
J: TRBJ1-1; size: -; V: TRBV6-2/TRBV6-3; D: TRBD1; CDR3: CASSYPKTGLNTEAFF; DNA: TGTGCCAGCAGTTACCCTAAGACAGGGTTGAACACTGAAGCTTTCTTT
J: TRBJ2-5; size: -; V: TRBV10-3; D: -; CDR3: CATRTGGAETQYF; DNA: TGTGCCACGAGAACAGGGGGGGCAGAGACCCAGTACTTC
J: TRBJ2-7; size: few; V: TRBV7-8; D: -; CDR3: CASSFGDLRSQYF; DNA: TGTGCCAGCAGCTTCGGGGATCTACGATCGCAGTACTTC
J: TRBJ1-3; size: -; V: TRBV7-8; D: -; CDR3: CASSLGPEGSSGNTIYF; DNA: TGTGCCAGCAGCTTGGGTCCGGAGGGCTCCTCTGGAAACACCATATATTTT
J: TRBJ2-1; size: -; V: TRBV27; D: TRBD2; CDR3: CASSSTRAGGNEQFF; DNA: TGTGCCAGCAGTTCGACCCGGGCCGGGGGGAATGAGCAGTTCTTC
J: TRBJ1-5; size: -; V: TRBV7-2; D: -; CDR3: CASSPGGAGGVSQPQHF; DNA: TGTGCCAGCAGCCCGGGAGGGGCGGGGGGCGTAAGTCAGCCCCAGCATTTT
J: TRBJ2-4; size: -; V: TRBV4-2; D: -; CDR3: CASSQDGGRGENIQYF; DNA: TGTGCCAGCAGCCAAGACGGGGGTAGGGGTGAAAACATTCAGTACTTC
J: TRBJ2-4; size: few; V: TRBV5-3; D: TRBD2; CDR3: CARSLVGQRGLLAKNIQYF; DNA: TGTGCCAGAAGCTTGGTAGGCCAGCGGGGGTTACTAGCCAAAAACATTCAGTACTTC
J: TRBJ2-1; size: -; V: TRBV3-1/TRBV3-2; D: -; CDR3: CASSRKTKTTDGTNEQFF; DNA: TGTGCCAGCAGCCGCAAAACAAAAACTACGGACGGGACAAATGAGCAGTTCTTC
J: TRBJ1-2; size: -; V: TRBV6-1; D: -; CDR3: CASSEGRRTYGYTF; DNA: TGTGCCAGCAGTGAAGGCCGGAGGACCTATGGCTACACCTTC
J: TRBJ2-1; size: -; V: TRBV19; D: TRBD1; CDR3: CASSLTGGNEQFF; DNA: TGTGCCAGTAGTCTGACAGGGGGGAATGAGCAGTTCTTC
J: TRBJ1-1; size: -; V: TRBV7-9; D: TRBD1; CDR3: CASSHIQGQPEAFF; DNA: TGTGCCAGCAGCCATATCCAGGGACAGCCTGAAGCTTTCTTT